Below, 16 T cell receptor beta chains from the same sample are listed, as sequenced in a study of a mutant IDH1 vaccine in newly diagnosed glioma. TCRdb's table, derived via immunoSEQ multiplex PCR, lists solely in-frame clones and lacks some. Seen here are roughly 86,000 clones, 81% observed once, and the top ten hold 5.2%. The antigens for these receptors are not known. Time point indicated: week 47, end of study. Every single dose of the vaccine, 300 ug of mutant IDH1 20-mer peptide, came with topical imiquimod. The sample here was PBMCs, taken from a glioma patient whose treatment included an IDH1 peptide vaccine. These receptors were collected from a man aged 35-49 years with glioma.

The chain is built from TRBV21-1 and TRBJ2-3. TRBV21-1 corresponds to a pseudogene. The CDR3 loop spans 13 amino acids. CDR3 DNA: TGTGCCAGCAGCAAAAGGTCCCGGTGCCCGCAGTATTTT. Protein: CASSKRSRCPQYF.

The chain carries TRBV7-9 and TRBJ2-4; tentatively, D is TRBD1 or TRBD2 (5 bases each). This CDR3 comprises 15 residues. V lost 5 bases, J lost 5 bases, and 16 bases lay in between. The germline gives CDR1 SEHNR, CDR2 FQNEAQ (reference sequence). The CDR3 loop is CASSPRHGTENIQYF. CDR3 in DNA: TGTGCCAGCAGCCCCCGTCATGGGACGGAAAACATTCAGTACTTC. Complete variable domain (other parts from reference TRBV7-9 and TRBJ2-4): DTGVSQNPRHKITKRGQNVTFRCDPISEHNRLYWYRQTLGQGPEFLTYFQNEAQLEKSRLLSDRFSAERPKGSFSTLEIQRTEQGDSAMYLCASSPRHGTENIQYFGAGTRLSVL.

The chain employs TRBV2 and TRBJ2-5; 9 positions agree with TRBD2. Germline V lookup: CDR1 SNHLY, CDR2 FYNNEI. CDR3 size: 16 residues. V lost 4 bases to trimming and J lost 2 bases; unmatched junction nucleotides: 8. CDR3 sequence: CASSGLAGTIQETQYF. The CDR3 coding sequence is TGTGCCAGCAGTGGGCTAGCGGGAACCATACAAGAGACCCAGTACTTC.

This chain connects TRBV5-1 to TRBJ1-3, with TRBD1 as a possible D gene (5 bases). The germline gives CDR1 SGHRS, CDR2 YFSETQ. V was cut by 0 bases and J by 7 bases, with 11 bases left in between. The CDR3 loop spans 14 amino acids. The CDR3 sequence is CASSLDGGWNTIYF. CDR3 sequence (DNA): TGCGCCAGCAGCTTGGACGGGGGATGGAACACCATATATTTT.

This clone has more than one count but fewer than ten. The chain has TRBV7-2 and TRBJ1-1, with D uncertain. Trimming stripped 5 bases from V and 11 bases from J, with 15 bases between. CDR1 is SGHTA and CDR2 is FQGNSA in the germline V gene. CDR3 length: 12 residues. The CDR3 protein is CASSAAGMNAFF. The CDR3 nucleotides are TGTGCCAGCAGCGCCGCCGGAATGAATGCTTTCTTT.

The chain is built from TRBV13 and TRBJ2-7; 14 bases are a match to TRBD2. The CDR3 is made up of 15 amino acids. Germline trimming cut 3 bases from V and 2 bases from J; bases unmatched to any gene: 0. Germline V CDR1 and CDR2: PRHDT, FYEKMQ (reference sequence). Here the CDR3 reads CASSLGLAGAYEQYF. The CDR3, as DNA: TGTGCCAGCAGCTTGGGACTAGCGGGAGCCTACGAGCAGTACTTC.

This clone was recorded once. The J gene is TRBJ2-1, the V gene TRBV4-1, with D possibly being TRBD2 (6 bases). The CDR3 totals 15 residues. V lost 2 bases, J lost 3 bases, and 11 bases lay in between. The germline gives CDR1 MGHRA, CDR2 YSYEKL. CDR3 sequence reads: CASSQSGTGYNEQFF. DNA of the CDR3: TGCGCCAGCAGCCAATCCGGGACTGGCTACAATGAGCAGTTCTTC.

The V gene is TRBV4-2, the J gene TRBJ2-2; TRBD2 agrees at 11 bases. There are 15 residues in the CDR3. The J segment lost 3 bases and the V segment lost 4 bases, leaving 1 base of the junction unmatched. Germline-derived CDR1 and CDR2 are LGHNA and YNFKEQ. For the CDR3, the DNA is TGTGCCAGCAGCCCACTAGCGGGAGACACCGGGGAGCTGTTTTTT. As protein: CASSPLAGDTGELFF.

The rearrangement links TRBV6-1 to TRBJ1-6; 7 positions match TRBD1. CDR1 MNHNS and CDR2 SASEGT come from the germline V gene. The CDR3 loop spans 14 amino acids. The ends lost 5 bases at V and 9 bases at J; junction bases unmatched: 7. In DNA form, the CDR3 reads TGTGCCAGCAGTACAGGGGCGGGAGGTTCACCCCTCCACTTT. Protein: CASSTGAGGSPLHF.

The chain combines TRBV10-3 with TRBJ2-1; 9 bases agree with TRBD2. V lost 8 bases to trimming and J lost 9 bases; unmatched junction nucleotides: 11. Germline CDR1 and CDR2: ENHRY and SYGVKD. The CDR3 has 14 amino acids. CDR3 DNA sequence: TGTGCCATCCGCGGGGCCTCTAGCGGGGTTGAGCAGTTCTTC. Translation gives CAIRGASSGVEQFF.

This chain joins TRBV9 and TRBJ2-7; maybe TRBD2 (5 bases). The CDR3 runs to 18 residues. Trimming took off 3 bases at V and 0 bases at J, with 22 bases between the two ends. Germline V gives CDR1 SGDLS, CDR2 YYNGEE. In nucleotides, the CDR3 is TGTGCCAGCAGCGCGGGAAGGAGGACTCCTGAGGGCTCCTACGAGCAGTACTTC. This translates into CASSAGRRTPEGSYEQYF.

This chain links TRBV11-2 with TRBJ2-7; the match to TRBD2 covers 7 bases. Looked up from germline, CDR1 is SGHAT and CDR2 is FQNNGV. This CDR3 spans 19 amino acids. After removal of 3 bases from V and 1 base from J, the junction contained 18 bases not matched to a gene. This CDR3 is CASSFTVRAAGLPSYEQYF. DNA of the CDR3: TGTGCCAGCAGCTTCACAGTGAGGGCAGCGGGACTCCCTTCCTACGAGCAGTACTTC.

This chain uses TRBV9 with TRBJ2-3, with D perhaps assigned TRBD1 or TRBD2 (5 bases each). Germline V gene lookup returns CDR1 SGDLS and CDR2 YYNGEE. The CDR3 loop spans 14 amino acids. The germline V and J ends were trimmed by 0 bases and 5 bases, with 10 bases remaining between them. For the CDR3, the DNA is TGTGCCAGCAGCGTAGAGATTGGGGGAGATACGCAGTATTTT. Its translation: CASSVEIGGDTQYF.

The genes are TRBV7-2 and TRBJ2-5, with unresolved D. From germline, CDR1 is SGHTA and CDR2 FQGNSA. Deletions cut 5 bases from V and 4 bases from J, with 14 bases between. This CDR3 contains 14 residues. This CDR3 is CASSETRAGETQYF. For the CDR3, the DNA is TGTGCCAGCAGCGAGACCCGGGCAGGAGAGACCCAGTACTTC.

This clone appeared a single time. Here the CDR3 DNA reads TGTGCCAGCAGCCCTCGGCGGGAATCACCCCTCCACTTT. It translates to CASSPRRESPLHF. V is TRBV7-2 and J is TRBJ1-6; D is unclear. Trimming left V 5 bases short and J 10 bases short, with 12 bases between. Germline V gene lookup returns CDR1 SGHTA and CDR2 FQGNSA. The CDR3 runs 13 residues. Full variable domain (outside the CDR3, taken from reference TRBV7-2 and TRBJ1-6): GAGVSQSPSNKVTEKGKDVELRCDPISGHTALYWYRQSLGQGLEFLIYFQGNSAPDKSGLPSDRFSAERTGGSVSTLTIQRTQQEDSAVYLCASSPRRESPLHFGNGTRLTVT.

V usage is TRBV10-3 and J usage is TRBJ2-1; TRBD1 aligns across 8 bases. V was pared by 3 bases and J by 6 bases, with 7 bases of the junction left unmatched. Per germline, CDR1 ENHRY and CDR2 SYGVKD. The CDR3 totals 15 residues. CDR3 nucleotides: TGTGCCATCAGTGATATGGACAGGGCAAGCAATGAGCAGTTCTTC. Translation: CAISDMDRASNEQFF.